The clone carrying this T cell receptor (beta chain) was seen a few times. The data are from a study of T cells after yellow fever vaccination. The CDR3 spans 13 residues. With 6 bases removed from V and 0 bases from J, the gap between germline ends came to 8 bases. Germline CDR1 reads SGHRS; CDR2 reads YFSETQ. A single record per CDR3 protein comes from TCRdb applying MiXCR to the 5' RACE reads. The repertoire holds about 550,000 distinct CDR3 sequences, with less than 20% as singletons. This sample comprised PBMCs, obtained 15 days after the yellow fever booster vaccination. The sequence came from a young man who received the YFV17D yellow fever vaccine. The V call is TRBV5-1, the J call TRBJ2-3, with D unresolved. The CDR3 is CASTDPSTDTQYF. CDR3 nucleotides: TGCGCCAGCACGGACCCGAGCACAGATACGCAGTATTTT.